The 10 T cell receptor beta chains below come from one sample, sequenced in a study of Graves' ophthalmopathy and Graves' hyperthyroidism. RNA transcripts provided the template for amplifying TCR beta CDR3 regions. Amplification began with first-round RT-PCR using HTBI primers, then second-round multiplex PCR was performed. MiXCR, run by TCRdb on the multiplex PCR reads, gives a single entry per CDR3 protein. The sample has roughly 1.1 million distinct CDR3 sequences; about 35% are singletons. Sequencing was performed on peripheral blood or thyroid tissue (not recorded which). Receptors were obtained from an adult man with Graves' hyperthyroidism.

In this sample, this clonotype turned up a few times. The CDR3 sequence: CASSLALPGEAFF. CDR3 nucleotides: TGTGCCAGCAGCTTGGCCTTGCCAGGAGAAGCTTTCTTT. The chain uses TRBV5-6 and TRBJ1-1; D is unresolved. The germline V gene has CDR1 SGHDT and CDR2 YYEEEE. The germline V and J ends were trimmed by 0 bases and 8 bases, with 11 bases remaining between them. The CDR3 extends over 13 amino acids.

This clonotype was seen repeatedly, ten times or more. The V call is TRBV20-1, the J call TRBJ2-7; D might be TRBD1 (6 bases). Germline lookup yields CDR1 DFQATT and CDR2 SNEGSKA (reference sequence). The V gene lost 0 bases and the J gene lost 0 bases, with 15 bases spanning the gap. The length of the CDR3 is 16 residues. The DNA of the CDR3 is TGCAGTGCTAGAGACATCAGGGGTCCTTCCTCCTACGAGCAGTACTTC. Translating it yields CSARDIRGPSSYEQYF.

Concerning this clonotype itself: A much larger clone lies one base from this, so it may be a read error. The chain links TRBV15 to TRBJ1-4, with unresolved D. Germline V gene data show CDR1 as LNHNV and CDR2 as YYDKDF (reference sequence). V was trimmed by 3 bases and J by 1 base, leaving 15 bases between them. The CDR3 is 17 residues long. CDR3 in amino acids: CATSRSGSIVTNEKLFF. DNA of the CDR3: TGTGCCACCAGCAGGAGCGGGAGTATTGTAACTAATGAAAAACTGTTTTTT.

This clonotype has at least ten counts. J is TRBJ1-2 and V is TRBV5-1, with D perhaps TRBD1 (6 bases). Trimming took off 3 bases at V and 3 bases at J, with 15 bases between the two ends. This CDR3 is built from 15 residues. The germline V gene encodes CDR1 SGHRS and CDR2 YFSETQ. The CDR3 here is CASSSREAGDYGYTF. DNA of the CDR3: TGCGCCAGCAGCTCCCGGGAGGCAGGGGACTATGGCTACACCTTC. The variable domain in full, completed from reference TRBV5-1 and TRBJ1-2, reads KAGVTQTPRYLIKTRGQQVTLSCSPISGHRSVSWYQQTPGQGLQFLFEYFSETQRNKGNFPGRFSGRQFSNSRSEMNVSTLELGDSALYLCASSSREAGDYGYTFGSGTRLTVV.

Concerning this clonotype itself: Sequence at one end of the junction differs from germline and may be a read error. The V and J genes are TRBV7-9 and TRBJ2-3; a possible D gene is TRBD2 (5 bases). The CDR3 extends over 13 amino acids. CDR1 and CDR2 from the germline V gene are SEHNR and FQNEAQ (reference sequence). The CDR3, as DNA: TGCGCCAGCAGCGGTGGGAGCACAGATACGCAGTATTTT. Translated, it gives CASSGGSTDTQYF.

The V and J genes are TRBV7-9 and TRBJ1-1; a weak D match, TRBD1 (6 bases). Trimming left V 7 bases short and J 7 bases short, with 16 bases between. Germline loops: CDR1 SEHNR, CDR2 FQNEAQ (reference sequence). The CDR3 has 13 residues. CDR3 sequence (DNA): TGTGCCAGCACCTCAAGAGAGGGGGGTGAAGCTTTCTTT. It translates to CASTSREGGEAFF.

This clonotype was seen a few times. The chain recombines TRBV27 with TRBJ1-2; perhaps TRBD1 as D (5 bases). CDR1 is MNHEY, CDR2 SMNVEV, per germline (reference sequence). V was trimmed by 1 base and J by 4 bases, leaving 16 bases between them. The CDR3 runs to 16 residues. This CDR3 is CASSLLGGAPTYGYTF. CDR3 bases: TGTGCCAGCAGTTTATTAGGAGGGGCACCGACCTATGGCTACACCTTC.

As to this clonotype: A much larger clone differs from this one at a single base, so this may be a read error. The chain carries TRBV20-1 and TRBJ1-5, with no clear D. CDR1 and CDR2 (germline): DFQATT, SNEGSKA (reference sequence). This CDR3 comprises 16 residues. The V end was cut by 1 base, the J end by 2 bases, with 15 bases between. CDR3 sequence reads: CSARGPHSRRNQPQHF. In nucleotides, the CDR3 is TGCAGTGCTAGAGGGCCTCATTCGCGGCGCAATCAGCCCCAGCATTTT.

The V call is TRBV6-4, the J call TRBJ1-1; TRBD1 aligns across 7 bases. Germline CDR1 MRHNA, CDR2 SNTAGT. The CDR3 has 14 residues. The J segment lost 6 bases and the V segment lost 6 bases, leaving 10 bases of the junction unmatched. CDR3 bases: TGTGCCAGCAGCAATACAGGGGAGTTCGCTGAAGCTTTCTTT. The encoded protein is CASSNTGEFAEAFF.

This clonotype was found many times. The chain couples TRBV5-1 to TRBJ2-7, with 10 bases that match TRBD2. The germline gives CDR1 SGHRS, CDR2 YFSETQ. V shed 5 bases, J shed 4 bases, and the junction held 3 bases outside the gene matches. This CDR3 region has 13 residues. In DNA form, the CDR3 reads TGCGCCAGCAGGCCTAGCGGGAGTTACGAGCAGTACTTC. Translation: CASRPSGSYEQYF.